The clone carrying this TCR beta chain was observed a handful of times. This sample was taken from a study of blood T cells in healthy people across ages. Donors ranged from about 6 to 95 years old and were healthy Caucasians in Russia. The second PCR ran roughly 6 to 11 cycles with a sample-barcoded 5' primer and J-beta primers. TCRdb reprocessed the 5' RACE reads with MiXCR, giving one entry per CDR3 protein. This table holds approximately 800,000 distinct CDR3 sequences, roughly 40% found once. This clonotype was sampled from a man aged 18 to 29 in good health. The sample consisted of blood.

CDR3 DNA: TGCGCCAGCAGCTACGCGGACGCGTTCCCCCAGGATACGCAGTATTTT. Translating it yields CASSYADAFPQDTQYF. V is TRBV5-1 and J is TRBJ2-3; D unclear. The V gene lost 3 bases and the J gene lost 6 bases, with 20 bases spanning the gap. This CDR3 region has 16 residues. Germline V gene sequence: CDR1 SGHRS, CDR2 YFSETQ.